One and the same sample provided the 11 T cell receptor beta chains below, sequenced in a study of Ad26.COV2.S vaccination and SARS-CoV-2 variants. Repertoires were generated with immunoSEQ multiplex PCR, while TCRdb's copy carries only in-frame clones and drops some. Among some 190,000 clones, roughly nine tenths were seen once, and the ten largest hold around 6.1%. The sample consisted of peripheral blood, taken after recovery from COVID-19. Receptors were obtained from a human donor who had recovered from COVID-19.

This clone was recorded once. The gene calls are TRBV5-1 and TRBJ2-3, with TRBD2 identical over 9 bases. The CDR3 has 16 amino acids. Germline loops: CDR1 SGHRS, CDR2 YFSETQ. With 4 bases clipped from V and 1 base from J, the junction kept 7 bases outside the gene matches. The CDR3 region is CASSPAKRGGTDTQYF. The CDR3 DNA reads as TGCGCCAGCAGCCCAGCAAAGCGGGGGGGCACAGATACGCAGTATTTT.

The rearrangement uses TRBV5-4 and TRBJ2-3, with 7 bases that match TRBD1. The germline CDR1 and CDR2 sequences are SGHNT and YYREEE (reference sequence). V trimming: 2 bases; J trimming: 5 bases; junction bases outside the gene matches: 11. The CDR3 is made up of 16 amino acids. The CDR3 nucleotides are TGTGCCAGCAGCTTCATGACAGGGCCAGGGGGAGATACGCAGTATTTT. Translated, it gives CASSFMTGPGGDTQYF. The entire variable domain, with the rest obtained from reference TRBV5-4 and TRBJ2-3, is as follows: ETGVTQSPTHLIKTRGQQVTLRCSSQSGHNTVSWYQQALGQGPQFIFQYYREEENGRGNFPPRFSGLQFPNYSSELNVNALELDDSALYLCASSFMTGPGGDTQYFGPGTRLTVL.

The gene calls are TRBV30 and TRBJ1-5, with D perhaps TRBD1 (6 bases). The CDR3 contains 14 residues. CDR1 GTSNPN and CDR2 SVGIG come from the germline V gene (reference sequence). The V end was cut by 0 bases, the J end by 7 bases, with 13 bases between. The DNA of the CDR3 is TGTGCCTGGAGTGTGGGAACAGGGAACCAGCCCCAGCATTTT. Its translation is CAWSVGTGNQPQHF.

CDR3 sequence: CASSLGTGSGAQETQYF. CDR3 coding DNA: TGTGCCAGCAGCTTAGGGACAGGGAGTGGGGCACAAGAGACCCAGTACTTC. The rearrangement joins TRBV13 to TRBJ2-5; 7 positions match TRBD1. The germline gives CDR1 PRHDT, CDR2 FYEKMQ (reference sequence). The junction had 9 bases not matched to a gene; V was cut back by 0 bases and J by 2 bases. This CDR3 comprises 17 residues.

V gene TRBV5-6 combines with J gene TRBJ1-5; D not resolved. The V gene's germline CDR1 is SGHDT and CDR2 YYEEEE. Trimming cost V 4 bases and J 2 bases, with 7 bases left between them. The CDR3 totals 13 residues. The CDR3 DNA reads TGTGCCAGCAGCCTCAGAGGCAATCAGCCCCAGCATTTT. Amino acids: CASSLRGNQPQHF.

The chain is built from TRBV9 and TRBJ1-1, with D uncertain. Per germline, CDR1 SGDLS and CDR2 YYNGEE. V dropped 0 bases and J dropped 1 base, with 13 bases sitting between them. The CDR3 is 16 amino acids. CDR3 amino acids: CASSVESAGPNTEAFF. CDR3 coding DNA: TGTGCCAGCAGCGTAGAGTCGGCAGGCCCGAACACTGAAGCTTTCTTT.

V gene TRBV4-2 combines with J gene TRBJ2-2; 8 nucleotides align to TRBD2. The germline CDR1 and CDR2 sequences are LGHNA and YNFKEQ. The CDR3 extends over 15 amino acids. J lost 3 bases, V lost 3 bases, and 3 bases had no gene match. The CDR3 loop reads CASSHETSDTGELFF. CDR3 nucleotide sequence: TGTGCCAGCAGCCACGAGACTAGCGACACCGGGGAGCTGTTTTTT.

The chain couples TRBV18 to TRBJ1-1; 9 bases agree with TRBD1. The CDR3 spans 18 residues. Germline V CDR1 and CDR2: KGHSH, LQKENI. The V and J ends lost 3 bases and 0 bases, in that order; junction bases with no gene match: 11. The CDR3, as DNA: TGTGCCAGCTCACCCCGAAATAACAGGGGGCCAGTGAACACTGAAGCTTTCTTT. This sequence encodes CASSPRNNRGPVNTEAFF.

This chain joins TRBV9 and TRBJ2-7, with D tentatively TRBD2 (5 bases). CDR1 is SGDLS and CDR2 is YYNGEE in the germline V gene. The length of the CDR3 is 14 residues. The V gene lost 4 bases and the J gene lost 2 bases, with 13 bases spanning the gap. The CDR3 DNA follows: TGTGCCAGCAGCCTCTCCGAGCGGCCCTACGAGCAGTACTTC. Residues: CASSLSERPYEQYF.

The CDR3 here is CASSPAGIGTEAFF. CDR3 nucleotides: TGTGCCAGCAGCCCAGCCGGCATTGGGACCGAAGCTTTCTTT. The chain recombines TRBV7-2 with TRBJ1-1; perhaps TRBD1 as D (5 bases). This CDR3 comprises 14 residues. Germline V lookup: CDR1 SGHTA, CDR2 FQGNSA. Trimming stripped 5 bases from V and 8 bases from J, with 18 bases between.

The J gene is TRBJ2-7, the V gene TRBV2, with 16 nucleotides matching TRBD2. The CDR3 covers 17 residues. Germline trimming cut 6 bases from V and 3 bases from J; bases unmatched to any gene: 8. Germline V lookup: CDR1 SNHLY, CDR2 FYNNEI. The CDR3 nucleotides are TGTGCCAGCAGCGGCGGGACTAGCGGGAGGGTAGGCTACGAGCAGTACTTC. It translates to CASSGGTSGRVGYEQYF. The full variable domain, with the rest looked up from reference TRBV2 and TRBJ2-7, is EPEVTQTPSHQVTQMGQEVILRCVPISNHLYFYWYRQILGQKVEFLVSFYNNEISEKSEIFDDQFSVERPDGSNFTLKIRSTKLEDSAMYFCASSGGTSGRVGYEQYFGPGTRLTVT.